These 7 T cell receptor beta chains came from one sample sequenced in a study of cytomegalovirus exposure and HLA in healthy donors. PCR was performed using 60 Vbeta and 13 Jbeta primers. Here immunoSEQ multiplex PCR was the method, and the copy in TCRdb shows in-frame clones only, minus some. The data show about 160,000 clones, roughly 80% seen once. The specimen sequenced was PBMCs. Every receptor here comes from a man aged 18 to 35 in good health and CMV-seropositive.

A word on this clone: In the same sample, other DNA sequences code for this CDR3. This sequence joins TRBV4-2 and TRBJ1-5; TRBD1 is a possible D gene (6 bases). The CDR3 consists of 17 residues. Germline CDR1 reads LGHNA; CDR2 reads YNFKEQ. Trimming removed 0 bases at V and 10 bases at J, with 22 bases between. CDR3 amino acids: CASSQDVGTRGGQPQHF. CDR3 sequence (DNA): TGTGCCAGCAGCCAAGACGTCGGGACCAGGGGTGGCCAACCCCAGCATTTT.

This clone was detected only once. This chain uses TRBV6-5 with TRBJ2-7; D may be TRBD2 (5 bases). The CDR3 is made up of 13 amino acids. The V and J ends lost 8 bases and 6 bases respectively, with 17 bases between them. Germline loops: CDR1 MNHEY, CDR2 SVGAGI. The CDR3 spells CASRWRPDGEQYF. DNA for the CDR3: TGTGCCAGCCGGTGGAGGCCGGATGGCGAGCAGTACTTC.

This clone was seen more than once but under ten times. The chain has TRBV2 and TRBJ2-3; D is ambiguous. This CDR3 has 11 amino acids. V shed 5 bases and J shed 6 bases, with 6 bases lying between them. In germline, CDR1 is SNHLY, CDR2 FYNNEI. CDR3 amino acids: CASSPVDTQYF. The CDR3 region has the DNA TGTGCCAGCAGTCCCGTGGATACGCAGTATTTT. The variable domain in full, with the rest retrieved from reference TRBV2 and TRBJ2-3, is EPEVTQTPSHQVTQMGQEVILRCVPISNHLYFYWYRQILGQKVEFLVSFYNNEISEKSEIFDDQFSVERPDGSNFTLKIRSTKLEDSAMYFCASSPVDTQYFGPGTRLTVL.

The V call is TRBV4-2, the J call TRBJ1-5; tentative D call: TRBD1 (6 bases). This CDR3 is 15 amino acids long. Trimming stripped 1 base from V and 7 bases from J, with 14 bases between. Germline V gene sequence: CDR1 LGHNA, CDR2 YNFKEQ. The CDR3, as DNA: TGTGCCAGCAGCCAAGGATCACAGGGTAACCAGCCCCAGCATTTT. It specifies CASSQGSQGNQPQHF.

The chain has TRBV15 and TRBJ2-1, with 14 bases lining up with TRBD2. Trimming removed 4 bases from V and 10 bases from J; junction bases left unmatched: 9. There are 16 residues in the CDR3. CDR1 and CDR2 from the germline V gene are LNHNV and YYDKDF (reference sequence). CDR3 residues: CATSTGTSGGLREQFF. The DNA of the CDR3 is TGTGCCACCAGCACAGGGACTAGCGGGGGTCTGAGGGAGCAGTTCTTC.

CDR3 sequence (DNA): TGCAGCGTCCGACAGGGGGCCACAGAGACCCAGTACTTC. Amino acids: CSVRQGATETQYF. J is TRBJ2-5 and V is TRBV29-1, with 10 bases aligning to TRBD1. The CDR3 extends over 13 amino acids. The germline V gene encodes CDR1 SQVTM and CDR2 ANQGSEA. V was pared by 6 bases and J by 4 bases, with 5 bases of the junction left unmatched.

This clone was seen only once. The chain has TRBV5-6 and TRBJ1-5, with D possibly being TRBD1 (6 bases). Germline V gene data show CDR1 as SGHDT and CDR2 as YYEEEE. V was trimmed by 2 bases and J by 5 bases, leaving 11 bases between them. This CDR3 comprises 14 residues. The CDR3 protein is CASSFRGRHQPQHF. Here the CDR3 DNA reads TGTGCCAGCAGCTTCAGGGGCCGCCATCAGCCCCAGCATTTT.